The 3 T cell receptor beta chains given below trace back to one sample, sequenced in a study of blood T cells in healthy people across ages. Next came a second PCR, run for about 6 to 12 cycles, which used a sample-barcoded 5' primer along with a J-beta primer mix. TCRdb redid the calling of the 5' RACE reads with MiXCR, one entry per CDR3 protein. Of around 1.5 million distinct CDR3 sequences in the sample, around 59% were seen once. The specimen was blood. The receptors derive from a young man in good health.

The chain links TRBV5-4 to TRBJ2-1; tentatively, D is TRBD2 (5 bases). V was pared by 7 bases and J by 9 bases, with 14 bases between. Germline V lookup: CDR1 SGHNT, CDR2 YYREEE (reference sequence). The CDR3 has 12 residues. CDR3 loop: CASRLIGGEQFF. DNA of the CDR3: TGTGCCAGCCGACTCATTGGAGGTGAGCAGTTCTTC.

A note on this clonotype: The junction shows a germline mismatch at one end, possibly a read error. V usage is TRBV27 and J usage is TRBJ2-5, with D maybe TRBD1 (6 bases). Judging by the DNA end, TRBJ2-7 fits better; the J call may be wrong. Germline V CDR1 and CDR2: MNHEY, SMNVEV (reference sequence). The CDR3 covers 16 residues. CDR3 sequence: CASSLSTGELAYEQYF. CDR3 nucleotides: TGTGCCAGCAGTCTATCGACAGGAGAATTGGCATACGAGCAGTACTTC.

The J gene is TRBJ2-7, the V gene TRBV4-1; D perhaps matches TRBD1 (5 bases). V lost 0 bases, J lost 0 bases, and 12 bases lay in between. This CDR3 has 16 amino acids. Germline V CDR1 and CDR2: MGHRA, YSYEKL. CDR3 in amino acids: CASSQDLSGASYEQYF. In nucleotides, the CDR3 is TGCGCCAGCAGCCAAGATCTCTCTGGGGCCTCCTACGAGCAGTACTTC.